The T cell receptor beta chain under discussion was sequenced for a study of molecular identifiers for immune sequencing clone quantification. With 10%, 30% or 50% of RNA, about 20,000 to 1,000,000 naive CD8 T cells were sequenced. Previously published methods and listed TCR primers were used for the bulk TCR libraries. One entry per CDR3 protein results from TCRdb running MiXCR on the PCR reads. There are about 640,000 distinct CDR3 sequences in the sample; 15% to 20% occur only once, and roughly 0.83% lies in the top ten. The CDR3 loop spans 16 amino acids. The germline gives CDR1 SGDLS, CDR2 YYNGEE. V was cut by 0 bases and J by 5 bases, with 15 bases left in between.

This clonotype originated in a human donor in good health. Some libraries in this study had Jurkat cell RNA spiked in. Sequences were obtained from naive CD8+ T cells from blood, with Jurkat cell RNA spiked in. Described subset: FACS-sorted CD8+CD4-CCR7+CD45RA+ naive T cells. The chain has TRBV9 and TRBJ2-1; D call uncertain. CDR3 coding DNA: TGTGCCAGCAGCGTAGAAGTTGGGCTAGGAGACAATGAGCAGTTCTTC. Translated, it gives CASSVEVGLGDNEQFF.